This T cell receptor beta chain came from a study of OX40 agonist ivuxolimab in advanced cancers. The study, taken as a whole, reports: CD4+ and CD8+ T cells in blood underwent clonal expansion by week 6 at 0.1 to 3.0 mg/kg. Certain nonresponders additionally had low normalized T-cell clonal expansion.

Trimming cost V 6 bases and J 10 bases; bases outside gene matches: 3. CDR1 and CDR2 from the germline V gene are SGHAT and FQNNGV. The CDR3 is made up of 13 amino acids. TCRdb's table, derived via immunoSEQ multiplex PCR, lists solely in-frame clones and lacks some. The repertoire holds about 80,000 clones, with around 90% as singletons. Of note for this clone: Its antigen remains unidentified.

Peripheral blood came from all dose cohorts at three timepoints. The sequencing used CD4+ or CD8+ T cells sorted from blood, collected in a trial of the OX40 agonist ivuxolimab. This chain joins TRBV11-2 and TRBJ2-4; 13 bases agree with TRBD2. This receptor was taken from an adult with an advanced solid tumor such as melanoma, head and neck, liver or kidney cancer. CDR3 loop: CASSRLAGGIQYF. Here the CDR3 DNA reads TGTGCCAGCAGTCGACTAGCGGGGGGTATTCAGTACTTC.